This T cell receptor (beta chain) emerged from a study of OX40 agonist ivuxolimab in advanced cancers. Study results and limitations: Partly responding patients at 0.1-3.0 mg/kg showed some of the smallest clonal expansion.

Generated by immunoSEQ multiplex PCR, the TCRdb table keeps only in-frame clones and is missing some. The table has fewer than 100,000 clones, approximately 89% seen once. As for this clone: Antigen specificity is unknown.

Per germline, CDR1 KGHSH and CDR2 LQKENI. This CDR3 spans 12 amino acids. Between the trimmed V and J ends, which lost 1 base and 5 bases, there was a span of 2 bases. The material was CD4+ or CD8+ T cells sorted from blood, obtained in a trial of the OX40 agonist ivuxolimab. The chain uses TRBV18 and TRBJ2-2; D gene uncertain. This clonotype was obtained from an adult with an advanced solid tumor such as melanoma, head and neck, liver or kidney cancer. The CDR3 DNA reads as TGTGCCAGCTCACCACAAACCGGGGAGCTGTTTTTT. It yields the protein CASSPQTGELFF.